The 19 T cell receptor beta chains below were found in one sample sequenced in a study of T cell responses to AZD1222 COVID-19 vaccine. TCRdb's table, derived via immunoSEQ multiplex PCR, lists solely in-frame clones and lacks some. The sample yields around 130,000 clones, 80% to 95% seen once. Material: peripheral blood, obtained on day 0 of AZD1222 vaccination. Receptors originate from an adult in good health.

The rearrangement uses TRBV19 and TRBJ1-2, with 8 positions matching TRBD1. CDR1 LNHDA and CDR2 SQIVND come from the germline V gene (reference sequence). V dropped 9 bases and J dropped 4; count of bases not matched to a gene: 4. CDR3 length: 12 amino acids. CDR3 sequence reads: CASSDRVYGYTF. In nucleotides, the CDR3 is TGTGCCAGCTCGGACAGGGTCTATGGCTACACCTTC.

V gene TRBV28 combines with J gene TRBJ1-2; D is undetermined. Trimming took 3 bases from V and 4 from J, leaving 9 bases between them. This CDR3 contains 13 residues. Germline V lookup: CDR1 MDHEN, CDR2 SYDVKM. The CDR3 DNA sequence: TGTGCCAGCAGTTTTTTAGGGATCTATGGCTACACCTTC. Translated, it gives CASSFLGIYGYTF.

This chain connects TRBV5-5 to TRBJ2-7; 10 bases fit TRBD2. The ends lost 4 bases at V and 1 base at J; junction bases unmatched: 11. The CDR3 runs 17 residues. In germline, CDR1 is SGHKS, CDR2 YYEKEE (reference sequence). The CDR3 loop is CASSVMPGTSVSYEQYF. Written as DNA, the CDR3 is TGTGCCAGCAGCGTTATGCCCGGGACTAGCGTTTCCTACGAGCAGTACTTC.

The rearrangement links TRBV3-1 (or the pseudogene TRBV3-2) to TRBJ2-6, with D perhaps TRBD2 (5 bases). CDR3 length: 15 residues. V lost 4 bases and J 0 bases, leaving 7 bases between the germline ends. In germline, CDR1 is LGHDT, CDR2 YNNKEL (reference sequence). The CDR3 loop reads CASSPEGSGANVLTF. In DNA, the CDR3 is TGTGCCAGCAGCCCTGAGGGCTCTGGGGCCAACGTCCTGACTTTC.

The V and J genes are TRBV5-1 and TRBJ2-1, with 12 nucleotides matching TRBD2. Unmatched junction bases numbered 12, after V lost 5 bases and J lost 0 bases. This CDR3 has 19 residues. Germline CDR1 and CDR2: SGHRS and YFSETQ. CDR3 nucleotides: TGCGCCAGCAGGAAGGGACTAGCGGGCAATTTAAACTCCTACAATGAGCAGTTCTTC. Protein product: CASRKGLAGNLNSYNEQFF.

The rearrangement links TRBV12-5 to TRBJ2-1, with 11 bases matching TRBD2. This CDR3 region has 16 residues. Looked up from germline, CDR1 is LGHNT and CDR2 is FRNRAP. J gave up 1 base and V 9 bases, and 8 bases lay outside the gene matches. CDR3 sequence: CASVAGGEGSYNEQFF. Written as DNA, the CDR3 is TGTGCTAGCGTAGCGGGAGGGGAGGGGTCCTACAATGAGCAGTTCTTC.

J is TRBJ2-1 and V is TRBV19, with 13 bases identical to TRBD2. The CDR3 sequence is 15 residues long. The germline V gene encodes CDR1 LNHDA and CDR2 SQIVND (reference sequence). Trimming took 6 bases from V and 7 from J; bases not matched to a gene: 6. The CDR3 DNA is TGTGCCAGTAGCCAACTAGCGGGAGGGCCAAATGAGCAGTTCTTC. Protein sequence: CASSQLAGGPNEQFF.

This rearrangement joins TRBV19 to TRBJ1-4; possible D gene TRBD1, 6 bases. Germline V gene sequence: CDR1 LNHDA, CDR2 SQIVND (reference sequence). There are 15 residues in the CDR3. The V gene lost 6 bases and the J gene lost 4 bases, with 15 bases spanning the gap. The CDR3 here is CASSPTGTNNEKLFF. The CDR3 bases are TGTGCCAGTAGCCCCACCGGGACAAATAATGAAAAACTGTTTTTT.

The chain links TRBV6-1 to TRBJ1-2, with unresolved D. CDR3 length: 16 residues. Trimming removed 2 bases at V and 2 bases at J, with 15 bases between. Germline-derived CDR1 and CDR2 are MNHNS and SASEGT. Written as DNA, the CDR3 is TGTGCCAGCAGTGAACAAGGCCGCTTTCGGAACTATGGCTACACCTTC. It is translated as CASSEQGRFRNYGYTF.

V and J are TRBV29-1 and TRBJ2-7, with 7 bases identical to TRBD1. After removal of 4 bases from V and 2 bases from J, the junction contained 2 bases not matched to a gene. Per germline, CDR1 SQVTM and CDR2 ANQGSEA. The CDR3 runs 12 residues. CDR3 residues: CSVVTGTYEQYF. CDR3 bases: TGCAGCGTTGTGACAGGGACCTACGAGCAGTACTTC.

The genes are TRBV10-1 and TRBJ1-1, with TRBD1 matching over 7 bases. The V gene's germline CDR1 is WNHNN and CDR2 SYGVQD (reference sequence). The CDR3 length is 13 residues. V dropped 4 bases and J dropped 1; count of bases not matched to a gene: 0. The CDR3 reads CASSGQGNTEAFF. DNA of the CDR3: TGCGCCAGCAGTGGACAGGGGAACACTGAAGCTTTCTTT.

Comments on this clone: A read error may produce the germline difference seen at one junction end. The rearrangement links TRBV27 to TRBJ1-5, with D possibly being TRBD1 (6 bases). This CDR3 contains 14 residues. Germline V gene sequence: CDR1 MNHEY, CDR2 SMNVEV (reference sequence). CDR3 protein: CASSLGGGNQPQHF. The CDR3 DNA sequence: TGTGCCAGCAGTCTAGGGGGGGGCAACCAGCCCCAGCATTTT.

The rearrangement uses TRBV28 and TRBJ1-5, with D hard to call. The CDR3 is made up of 14 amino acids. Trimming shortened V by 3 bases and J by 0 bases, and 6 bases separated the two germline ends. Germline V gene data show CDR1 as MDHEN and CDR2 as SYDVKM. The CDR3 DNA reads TGTGCCAGCAGTTTCGGGAGTAGCAATCAGCCCCAGCATTTT. This encodes CASSFGSSNQPQHF.

V gene TRBV7-3 combines with J gene TRBJ1-1; D not certain. V lost 4 bases and J lost 0, with 9 bases in between. The CDR3 is made up of 14 amino acids. Germline assignment: CDR1 SGHTA and CDR2 FQGTGA. For the CDR3, the DNA is TGTGCCAGCAGCTCCGGACTCATGAACACTGAAGCTTTCTTT. This codes for CASSSGLMNTEAFF.

As concerns this clone: This same CDR3 is encoded by further DNA sequences in the sample. The chain links TRBV6-5 to TRBJ1-1, with D unclear. V lost 6 bases, J lost 0 bases, and 8 bases lay in between. The germline V gene has CDR1 MNHEY and CDR2 SVGAGI. The CDR3 is made up of 13 amino acids. The chain's CDR3 is CASRSHMNTEAFF. The CDR3 bases are TGTGCCAGCAGATCGCATATGAACACTGAAGCTTTCTTT.

The rearrangement uses TRBV9 and TRBJ1-3, with D maybe TRBD1 (6 bases). Germline lookup yields CDR1 SGDLS and CDR2 YYNGEE. This CDR3 has 15 amino acids. Trimming pared 0 bases from V and 1 base from J, leaving 8 bases between. The CDR3 nucleotides read TGTGCCAGCAGCGTAGAGGGGGGTTCTGGAAACACCATATATTTT. Residues: CASSVEGGSGNTIYF.

The V call is TRBV28, the J call TRBJ1-4, with D hard to call. The germline V gene encodes CDR1 MDHEN and CDR2 SYDVKM. The CDR3 has 16 residues. Trimming took 4 bases from V and 4 from J, leaving 16 bases between them. The CDR3 loop is CASSSNDIPLNEKLFF. The CDR3 DNA reads as TGTGCCAGCAGTTCGAATGACATTCCGCTTAATGAAAAACTGTTTTTT. Looking up the rest from reference TRBV28 and TRBJ1-4 gives the full variable domain: DVKVTQSSRYLVKRTGEKVFLECVQDMDHENMFWYRQDPGLGLRLIYFSYDVKMKEKGDIPEGYSVSREKKERFSLILESASTNQTSMYLCASSSNDIPLNEKLFFGSGTQLSVL.

The chain combines TRBV14 with TRBJ2-1; D is possibly TRBD2 (6 bases). V lost 8 bases to trimming and J lost 3 bases, with 11 bases between them. The CDR3 consists of 13 residues. Germline V gene data show CDR1 as SGHDN and CDR2 as FVKESK. The CDR3 sequence: CASRRGIYNEQFF. The CDR3 nucleotides are TGTGCCAGCCGACGCGGGATCTACAATGAGCAGTTCTTC.

The rearrangement links TRBV11-2 to TRBJ2-7; weak D call: TRBD1 (5 bases). The germline V gene encodes CDR1 SGHAT and CDR2 FQNNGV. The CDR3 spans 15 residues. V was cut by 5 bases and J by 2 bases, with 16 bases left in between. The CDR3 DNA reads as TGTGCCAGCAGCACTCACAGGAGCCGAACCTACGAGCAGTACTTC. Translated: CASSTHRSRTYEQYF. Full variable domain (missing parts from reference TRBV11-2 and TRBJ2-7): EAGVAQSPRYKIIEKRQSVAFWCNPISGHATLYWYQQILGQGPKLLIQFQNNGVVDDSQLPKDRFSAERLKGVDSTLKIQPAKLEDSAVYLCASSTHRSRTYEQYFGPGTRLTVT.